The clone carrying this TCR beta chain was seen only a few times. Its specificity is unknown. Germline CDR1 SGHDN, CDR2 FVKESK. Trimming left V 3 bases short and J 4 bases short, with 9 bases between. This CDR3 has 13 amino acids. TCRdb re-analysed the 5' RACE reads in MiXCR, keeping a single row per CDR3 protein. The table shows around 50,000 distinct CDR3 sequences, with about a sixth occurring only once. Findings and limits, study-wide: Tumor-infiltrating Treg TCR alpha and beta sequences overlapped most with tumor naive CD4+ T cells, then blood naive.

This rearrangement joins TRBV14 to TRBJ1-2; perhaps TRBD1 as D (6 bases). Sequenced sample: naive CD4+ T cells sorted from blood. Specified subset: naive CD4+ T cells, CD4+CD45RA+CD25-. This receptor was taken from a female donor with breast cancer. CDR3 sequence reads: CASSQQGSYGYTF. For the CDR3, the DNA is TGTGCCAGCAGCCAGCAGGGGTCCTATGGCTACACCTTC. The complete variable domain, with remaining parts taken from reference TRBV14 and TRBJ1-2, reads EAGVTQFPSHSVIEKGQTVTLRCDPISGHDNLYWYRRVMGKEIKFLLHFVKESKQDESGMPNNRFLAERTGGTYSTLKVQPAELEDSGVYFCASSQQGSYGYTFGSGTRLTVV.